The clone carrying this T cell receptor beta chain was picked up a small number of times. Its antigen remains unidentified. For the second PCR, which ran for about 6 to 11 cycles, a sample-barcoded 5' primer and a J-beta primer mix were used. With 12 random nucleotides, a template-switch adaptor tagged each individual cDNA molecule. TCRdb re-called the 5' RACE reads through MiXCR, storing one row per CDR3 protein. Of 650,000 to 800,000 distinct CDR3 sequences in the sample, 52% were seen once. This entry belongs to a study of blood T cells in healthy people across ages. The study, taken as a whole, reports: Naive and antigen-experienced cells were not separated, limiting conclusive comparison. As naive T cell percentage varied, TCR beta diversity correlated strongly with it.

This TCR was recovered from a woman of 80 years or more in good health. The material sequenced was blood.

The CDR3 region is CATSVQGNQPQHF. In DNA form, the CDR3 reads TGTGCCACCAGTGTACAGGGCAATCAGCCCCAGCATTTT. V is TRBV24-1 and J is TRBJ1-5, with D possibly TRBD1 on 5 matching bases. There are 13 residues in the CDR3. Trimming removed 5 bases from V and 2 bases from J, with 6 bases in between. Germline CDR1 KGHDR, CDR2 SFDVKD.